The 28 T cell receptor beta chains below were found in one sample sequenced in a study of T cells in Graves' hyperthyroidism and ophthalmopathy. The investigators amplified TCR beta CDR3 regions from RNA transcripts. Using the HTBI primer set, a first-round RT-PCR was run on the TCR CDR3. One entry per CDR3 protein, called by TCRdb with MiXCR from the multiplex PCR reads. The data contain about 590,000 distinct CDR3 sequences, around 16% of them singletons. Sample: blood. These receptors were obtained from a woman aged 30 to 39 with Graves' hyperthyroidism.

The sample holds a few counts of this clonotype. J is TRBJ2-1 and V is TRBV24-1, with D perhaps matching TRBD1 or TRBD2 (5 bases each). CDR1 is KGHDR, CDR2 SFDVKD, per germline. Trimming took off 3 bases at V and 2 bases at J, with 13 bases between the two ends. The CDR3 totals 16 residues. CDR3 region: CATSDTRAGPYNEQFF. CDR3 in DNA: TGTGCCACCAGTGATACCAGGGCGGGCCCCTACAATGAGCAGTTCTTC.

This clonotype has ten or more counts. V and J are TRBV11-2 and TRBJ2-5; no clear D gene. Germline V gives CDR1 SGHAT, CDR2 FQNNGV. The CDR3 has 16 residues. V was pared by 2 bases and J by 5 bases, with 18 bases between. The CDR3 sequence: CASSLSLGWSSETQYF. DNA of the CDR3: TGTGCCAGCAGCTTATCTTTGGGATGGTCCTCGGAGACCCAGTACTTC.

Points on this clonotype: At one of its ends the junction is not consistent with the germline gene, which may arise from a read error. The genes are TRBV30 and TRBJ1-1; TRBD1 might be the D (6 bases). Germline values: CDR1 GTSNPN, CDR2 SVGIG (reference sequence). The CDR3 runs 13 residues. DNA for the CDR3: TGTGCCTGGAGCGACCAGGGGAACGCTGAAGCTTTCTTT. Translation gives CAWSDQGNAEAFF.

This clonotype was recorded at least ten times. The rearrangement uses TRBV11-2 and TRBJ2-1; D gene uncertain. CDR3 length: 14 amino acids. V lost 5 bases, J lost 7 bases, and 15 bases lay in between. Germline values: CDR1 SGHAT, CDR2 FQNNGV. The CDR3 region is CASSPNVGRNEQFF. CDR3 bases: TGTGCCAGCAGCCCCAACGTAGGGCGGAATGAGCAGTTCTTC.

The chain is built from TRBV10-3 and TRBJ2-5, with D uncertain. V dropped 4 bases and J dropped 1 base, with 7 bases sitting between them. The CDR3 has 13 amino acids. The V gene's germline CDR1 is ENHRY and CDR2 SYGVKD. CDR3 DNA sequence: TGTGCCATCAGTGTCCGTCCCCAAGAGACCCAGTACTTC. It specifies CAISVRPQETQYF.

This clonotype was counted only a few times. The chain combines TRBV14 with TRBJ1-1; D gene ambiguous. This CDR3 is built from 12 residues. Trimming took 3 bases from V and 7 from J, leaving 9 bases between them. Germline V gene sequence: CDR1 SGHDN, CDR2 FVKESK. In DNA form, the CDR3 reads TGTGCCAGCAGCCAGGGAAGCGTTGAAGCTTTCTTT. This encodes CASSQGSVEAFF. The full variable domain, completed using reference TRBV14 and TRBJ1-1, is EAGVTQFPSHSVIEKGQTVTLRCDPISGHDNLYWYRRVMGKEIKFLLHFVKESKQDESGMPNNRFLAERTGGTYSTLKVQPAELEDSGVYFCASSQGSVEAFFGQGTRLTVV.

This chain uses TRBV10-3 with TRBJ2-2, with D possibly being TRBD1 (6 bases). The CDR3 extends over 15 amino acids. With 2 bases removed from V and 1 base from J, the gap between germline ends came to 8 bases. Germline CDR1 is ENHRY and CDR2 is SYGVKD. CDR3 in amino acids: CAISEGDKNTGELFF. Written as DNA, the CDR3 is TGTGCCATCAGTGAGGGGGACAAGAACACCGGGGAGCTGTTTTTT.

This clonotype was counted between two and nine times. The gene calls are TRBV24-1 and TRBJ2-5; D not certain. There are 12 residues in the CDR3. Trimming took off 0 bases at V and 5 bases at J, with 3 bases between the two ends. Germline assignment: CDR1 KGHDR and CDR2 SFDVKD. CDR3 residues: CATSDLRETQYF. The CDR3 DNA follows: TGTGCCACCAGTGATTTGCGCGAGACCCAGTACTTC.

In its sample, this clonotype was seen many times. The CDR3 reads CASSTTGAPGSPLHF. In DNA, the CDR3 is TGTGCCAGCAGTACTACAGGAGCCCCAGGTTCACCCCTCCACTTT. V and J are TRBV12-3 or TRBV12-4 and TRBJ1-6, with a tentative D call TRBD1 (5 bases). V was pared by 5 bases and J by 9 bases, with 17 bases between. The CDR3 covers 15 residues.

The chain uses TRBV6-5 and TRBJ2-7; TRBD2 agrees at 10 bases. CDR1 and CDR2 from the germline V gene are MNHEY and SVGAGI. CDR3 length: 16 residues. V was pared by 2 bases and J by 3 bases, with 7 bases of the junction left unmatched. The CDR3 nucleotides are TGTGCCAGCAGTTACACCGGGACTAGCGAATACTACGAGCAGTACTTC. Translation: CASSYTGTSEYYEQYF.

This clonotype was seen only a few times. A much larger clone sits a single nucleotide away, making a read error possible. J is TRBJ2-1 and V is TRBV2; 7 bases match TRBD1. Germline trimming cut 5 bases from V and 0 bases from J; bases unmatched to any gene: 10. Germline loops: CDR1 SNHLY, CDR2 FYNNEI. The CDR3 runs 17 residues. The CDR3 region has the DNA TGTGCCAGCAGTAAAGGGACAGCTGGCCTCTCCTACAATGAGCAGTTCTTC. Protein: CASSKGTAGLSYNEQFF.

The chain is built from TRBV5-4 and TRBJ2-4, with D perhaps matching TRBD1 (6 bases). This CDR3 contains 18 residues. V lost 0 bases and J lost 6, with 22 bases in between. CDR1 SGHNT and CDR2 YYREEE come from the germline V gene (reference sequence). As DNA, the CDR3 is TGTGCCAGCAGCTTGGAGGGGCAGGGCTACATCAGGGGAAACATTCAGTACTTC. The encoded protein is CASSLEGQGYIRGNIQYF.

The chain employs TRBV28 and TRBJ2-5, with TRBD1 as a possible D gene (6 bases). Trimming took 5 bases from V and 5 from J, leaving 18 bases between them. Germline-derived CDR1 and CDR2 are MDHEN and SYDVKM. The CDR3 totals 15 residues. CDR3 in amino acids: CASSEWDTPAETQYF. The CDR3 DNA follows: TGTGCCAGCAGTGAGTGGGACACTCCGGCGGAGACCCAGTACTTC.

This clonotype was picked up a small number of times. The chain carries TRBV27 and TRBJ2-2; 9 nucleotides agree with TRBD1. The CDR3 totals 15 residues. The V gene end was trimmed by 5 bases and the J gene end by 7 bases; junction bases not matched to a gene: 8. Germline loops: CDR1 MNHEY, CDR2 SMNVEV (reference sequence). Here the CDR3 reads CASSDGQGFNGELFF. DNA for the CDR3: TGTGCCAGCAGTGATGGACAGGGGTTTAACGGGGAGCTGTTTTTT.

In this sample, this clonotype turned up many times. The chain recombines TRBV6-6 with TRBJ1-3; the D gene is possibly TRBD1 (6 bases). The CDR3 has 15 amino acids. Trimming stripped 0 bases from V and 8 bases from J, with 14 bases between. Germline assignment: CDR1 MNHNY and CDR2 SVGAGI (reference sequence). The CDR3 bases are TGTGCCAGCAGTTACTCGACTGATCCAGGGGACACCATATATTTT. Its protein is CASSYSTDPGDTIYF.

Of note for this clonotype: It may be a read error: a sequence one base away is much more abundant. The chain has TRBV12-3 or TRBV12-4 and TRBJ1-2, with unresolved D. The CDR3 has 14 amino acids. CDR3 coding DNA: TGTGCCAGCAGTTTAGATGGCGCTAACTATGACTACACCTTC. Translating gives CASSLDGANYDYTF.

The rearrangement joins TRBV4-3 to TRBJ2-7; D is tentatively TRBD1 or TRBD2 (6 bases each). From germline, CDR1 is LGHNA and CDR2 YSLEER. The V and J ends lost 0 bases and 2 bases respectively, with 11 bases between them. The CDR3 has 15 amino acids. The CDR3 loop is CASSQEGGSTYEQYF. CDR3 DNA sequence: TGCGCCAGCAGCCAAGAAGGGGGGAGCACCTACGAGCAGTACTTC.

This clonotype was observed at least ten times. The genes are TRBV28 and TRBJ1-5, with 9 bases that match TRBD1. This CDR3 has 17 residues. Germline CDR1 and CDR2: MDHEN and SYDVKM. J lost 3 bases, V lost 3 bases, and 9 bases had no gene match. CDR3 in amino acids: CASSFSWTGVNNQPQHF. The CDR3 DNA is TGTGCCAGCAGTTTCTCATGGACAGGGGTAAACAATCAGCCCCAGCATTTT.

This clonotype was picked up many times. The CDR3: CASSLAGDNEQFF. For the CDR3, the DNA is TGTGCCAGCAGCTTAGCAGGGGACAATGAGCAGTTCTTC. This chain connects TRBV7-9 to TRBJ2-1; weak D call: TRBD1 (5 bases). CDR1 is SEHNR, CDR2 FQNEAQ, per germline (reference sequence). There are 13 residues in the CDR3. With 0 bases removed from V and 5 bases from J, the gap between germline ends came to 5 bases.

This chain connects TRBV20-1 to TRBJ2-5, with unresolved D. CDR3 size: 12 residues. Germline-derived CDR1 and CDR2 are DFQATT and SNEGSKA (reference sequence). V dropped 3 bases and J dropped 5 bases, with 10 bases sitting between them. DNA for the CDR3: TGCAGTGCTAGTCCGGGTGCCGAGACCCAGTACTTC. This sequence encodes CSASPGAETQYF.

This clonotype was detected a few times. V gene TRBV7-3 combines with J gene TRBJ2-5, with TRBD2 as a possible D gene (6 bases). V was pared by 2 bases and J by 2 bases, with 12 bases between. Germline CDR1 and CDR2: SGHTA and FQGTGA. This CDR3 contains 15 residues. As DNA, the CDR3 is TGTGCCAGCAGCTTAGTAGCGGAGGGACAAGAGACCCAGTACTTC. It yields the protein CASSLVAEGQETQYF.

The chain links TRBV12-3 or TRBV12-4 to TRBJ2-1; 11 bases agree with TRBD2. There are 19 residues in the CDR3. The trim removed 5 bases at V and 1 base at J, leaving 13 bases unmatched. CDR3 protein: CASSKRLAGRIGSYNEQFF. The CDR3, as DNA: TGTGCCAGCAGTAAGCGACTAGCGGGAAGGATAGGGTCCTACAATGAGCAGTTCTTC.

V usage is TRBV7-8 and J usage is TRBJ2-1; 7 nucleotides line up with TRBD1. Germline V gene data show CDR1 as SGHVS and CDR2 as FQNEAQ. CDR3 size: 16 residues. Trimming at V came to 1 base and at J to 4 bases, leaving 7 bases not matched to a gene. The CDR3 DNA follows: TGTGCCAGCAGCTTAGAAACAGGGGACCGATACAATGAGCAGTTCTTC. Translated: CASSLETGDRYNEQFF.

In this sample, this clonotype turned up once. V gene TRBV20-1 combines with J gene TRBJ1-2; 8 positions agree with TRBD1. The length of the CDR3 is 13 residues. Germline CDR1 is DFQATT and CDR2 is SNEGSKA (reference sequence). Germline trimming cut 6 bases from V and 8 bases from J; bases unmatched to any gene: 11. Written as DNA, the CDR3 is TGCAGTGCGCCGACAGGGGCCCGATACGGCTACACCTTC. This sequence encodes CSAPTGARYGYTF.

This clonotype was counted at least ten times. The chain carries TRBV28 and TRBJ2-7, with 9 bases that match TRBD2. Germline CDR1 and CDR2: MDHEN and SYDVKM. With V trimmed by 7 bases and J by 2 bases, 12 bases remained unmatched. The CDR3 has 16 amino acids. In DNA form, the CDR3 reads TGTGCCAGCATGCGGGCGGGAGGCGGGAGGGCCTACGAGCAGTACTTC. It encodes CASMRAGGGRAYEQYF.

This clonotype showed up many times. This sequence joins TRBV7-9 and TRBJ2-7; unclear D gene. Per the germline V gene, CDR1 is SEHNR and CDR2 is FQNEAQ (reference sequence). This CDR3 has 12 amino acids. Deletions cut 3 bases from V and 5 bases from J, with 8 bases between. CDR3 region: CASSFGSHEQYF. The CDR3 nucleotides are TGTGCCAGCAGCTTCGGAAGCCACGAGCAGTACTTC.

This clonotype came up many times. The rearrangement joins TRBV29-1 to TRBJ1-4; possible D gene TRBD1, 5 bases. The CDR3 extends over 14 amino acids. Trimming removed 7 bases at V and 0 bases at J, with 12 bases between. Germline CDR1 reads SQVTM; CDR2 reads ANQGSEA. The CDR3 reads CSAGHPATNEKLFF. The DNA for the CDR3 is TGCAGCGCTGGACACCCTGCAACTAATGAAAAACTGTTTTTT.

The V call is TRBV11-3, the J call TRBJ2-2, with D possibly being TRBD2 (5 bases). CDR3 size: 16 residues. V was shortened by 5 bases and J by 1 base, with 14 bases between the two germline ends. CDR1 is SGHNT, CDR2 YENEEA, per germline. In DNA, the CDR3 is TGTGCCAGCAGCCATTACGGGGATTTGAACACCGGGGAGCTGTTTTTT. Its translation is CASSHYGDLNTGELFF.